Following are 4 T cell receptor beta chains from one sample sequenced in a study of T cell responses to AZD1222 COVID-19 vaccine. Using immunoSEQ multiplex PCR, the repertoire was profiled, and TCRdb retains in-frame clones only, with some absent. The sample gives about 270,000 clones, approximately 94% of which show up once; 0.55% is in the top ten. Sequences were derived from peripheral blood, sampled 28 days after the second AZD1222 dose. These receptors all come from an adult who received the AZD1222 COVID-19 vaccine.

The CDR3 spells CASSPGTFSGNTIYF. The CDR3 nucleotides are TGTGCCAGCAGCCCCGGGACATTCTCTGGAAACACCATATATTTT. The rearrangement joins TRBV7-9 to TRBJ1-3; D is possibly TRBD1 (6 bases). The CDR3 consists of 15 residues. The V gene's germline CDR1 is SEHNR and CDR2 FQNEAQ (reference sequence). V lost 5 bases to trimming and J lost 0 bases, with 11 bases between them.

The chain joins TRBV5-5 to TRBJ2-7; tentative D call: TRBD2 (5 bases). The CDR3 contains 16 residues. V was clipped by 1 base and J by 7 bases, with 21 bases between them. Germline V gene data show CDR1 as SGHKS and CDR2 as YYEKEE (reference sequence). The CDR3 nucleotides are TGTGCCAGCAGCTTGATCGAGAGAGGGCCCATGGGAGAGCAGTACTTC. As protein: CASSLIERGPMGEQYF.

The chain employs TRBV13 and TRBJ2-1; the match to TRBD2 covers 9 bases. CDR3 length equals 16 residues. The junction had 5 bases not matched to a gene; V was cut back by 3 bases and J by 2 bases. CDR1 PRHDT and CDR2 FYEKMQ come from the germline V gene (reference sequence). As DNA, the CDR3 is TGTGCCAGCAGCTTGGCCTTAGCGGGGGCCTACAATGAGCAGTTCTTC. As protein: CASSLALAGAYNEQFF.

The J gene is TRBJ2-7, the V gene TRBV2, with 8 bases identical to TRBD2. This CDR3 has 14 amino acids. V shed 7 bases and J 3 bases; nucleotides not matched to a gene: 8. Germline V lookup: CDR1 SNHLY, CDR2 FYNNEI. Written as DNA, the CDR3 is TGTGCCAGCACCACCGGGGGGGGAGGCTACGAGCAGTACTTC. Encoded protein: CASTTGGGGYEQYF.